This T cell receptor (beta chain) was recorded in a study of blood T cell repertoires in COVID-19. Study-level background: Sites across the United States, Italy and Spain contributed samples from acute and convalescent COVID-19. T cells, B-cell-depleted T cells, or PBMCs provided the cDNA or gDNA that served as material.

Original handling: Reference gene primer amplification gave estimated nucleated cell counts. The assay was immunoSEQ multiplex PCR, and TCRdb's table has in-frame clones only and misses some. V, J and clone size are taken as reported in that table, and D and trimming were inferred from the DNA itself. The sample contains about 85,000 clones, 70% to 85% of which appear only once. CDR1 MNHEY and CDR2 SVGAGI come from the germline V gene. The CDR3 has 13 amino acids. Points on this clone: At one end the junction does not follow the germline gene, possibly because of a read error.

The gene calls are TRBV6-5 and TRBJ2-7, with D tentatively TRBD2 (5 bases). The TCR originated in a human donor in a cohort sampled during active COVID-19. The sequenced sample was peripheral blood. The CDR3 DNA reads TGTGCCAGCAGTTACTCTCCGGACGGGAAAATATCCTTC. Translation gives CASSYSPDGKISF.